A selection of T cell receptor beta chains follows, all from one sample in a study of blood T cell repertoires in COVID-19. Sequencing used immunoSEQ multiplex PCR; TCRdb keeps in-frame clones, though not all of them. The data contain some 200,000 clones, approximately 86% of them singletons. Sample: peripheral blood. Every receptor here comes from a woman in her 30s with COVID-19, enrolled during active disease. CDR3s include the opening cysteine and the closing phenylalanine or tryptophan. The D gene is left open where the match is weak. Clone size is shown for a subset of rows, as once, few, many or a class of expanded clone.

>NA|TRBJ2-3|TRBV5-1|NA
CASSLAGLPTDTQYF
TGCGCCAGCAGCTTAGCAGGGCTCCCCACAGATACGCAGTATTTT
>once|TRBJ2-1|TRBV29-1|NA
CSVEFEGSYNEQFF
TGCAGCGTTGAATTTGAGGGTTCCTACAATGAGCAGTTCTTC
>NA|TRBJ2-2|TRBV2|TRBD1
CASSERDRDTGELFF
TGTGCCAGCAGTGAAAGGGACAGGGACACCGGGGAGCTGTTTTTT
>once|TRBJ2-1|TRBV7-9|NA
CASSLGQEQFF
TGTGCCAGCAGCTTAGGGCAGGAGCAGTTCTTC
>NA|TRBJ1-3|TRBV7-2|NA
CASSLWVGRVGNTIYF
TGTGCCAGCAGCTTATGGGTTGGCAGGGTAGGAAACACCATATATTTT
>NA|TRBJ1-6|TRBV21-1|NA
CASSPQGAHSYNSPLHF
TGTGCCAGCAGCCCCCAGGGGGCCCACTCTTATAATTCACCCCTCCACTTT
>NA|TRBJ2-3|TRBV5-4|TRBD1
CASSGRDRVVDTQYF
TGTGCCAGCAGCGGGCGGGACAGGGTGGTAGATACGCAGTATTTT
>NA|TRBJ2-5|TRBV5-5|TRBD2
CASSFSSGGPEETQYF
TGTGCCAGCAGCTTCTCTAGCGGGGGGCCAGAGGAGACCCAGTACTTC
>once|TRBJ2-3|TRBV21-1|NA
CASTVTGPGDTQYF
TGTGCCAGCACCGTGACAGGGCCCGGAGATACGCAGTATTTT
>NA|TRBJ1-1|TRBV27|NA
CASSLVWNTEAFF
TGTGCCAGCAGTTTAGTATGGAACACTGAAGCTTTCTTT
>once|TRBJ1-1|TRBV5-5|TRBD1
CASSLGTGHTEAFF
TGTGCCAGCAGCCTGGGGACAGGGCACACTGAAGCTTTCTTT
>NA|TRBJ2-1|TRBV24-1|TRBD2
CATSDPRTSAGSSYNEQFF
TGTGCCACCAGTGACCCAAGGACTAGCGCCGGGAGCTCCTACAATGAGCAGTTCTTC
>NA|TRBJ2-1|TRBV9|TRBD2
CASSTSLAGGNNEQFF
TGTGCCAGCAGCACCAGCTTAGCGGGAGGGAACAATGAGCAGTTCTTC
>few|TRBJ1-2|TRBV10-3|NA
CAISESLGAYGYTF
TGTGCCATCAGTGAGTCGCTGGGGGCTTATGGCTACACCTTC
>NA|TRBJ1-1|TRBV11-2|NA
CASSLGGQAEPFF
TGTGCCAGCAGCTTAGGGGGGCAGGCGGAGCCTTTCTTT
>NA|TRBJ2-1|TRBV28|NA
CASSFLYNEQFF
TGTGCCAGCAGTTTTCTCTACAATGAGCAGTTCTTC
>NA|TRBJ2-1|TRBV11-1|TRBD2
CASSFLAGGPGEQFF
TGTGCCAGCAGCTTCCTAGCGGGAGGGCCTGGTGAGCAGTTCTTC
>NA|TRBJ2-4|TRBV18|TRBD2
CASSPGSWREGLLAKNIQYF
TGTGCCAGCTCACCAGGGAGCTGGCGGGAGGGCCTTCTAGCCAAAAACATTCAGTACTTC
>NA|TRBJ2-1|TRBV5-1|TRBD2
CASSFLAGAGNEQFF
TGCGCCAGCAGCTTTCTAGCGGGGGCGGGGAATGAGCAGTTCTTC
>NA|TRBJ2-7|TRBV29-1|TRBD1
CSVARQGTTYEQYF
TGCAGCGTTGCGCGACAGGGGACGACCTACGAGCAGTACTTC
>NA|TRBJ1-1|TRBV19|NA
CASSIGQANTEAFF
TGTGCCAGTAGTATAGGCCAAGCGAACACTGAAGCTTTCTTT
>NA|TRBJ1-3|TRBV19|TRBD1
CASSLLGQGEVGVAGNTIYF
TGTGCCAGTAGTTTACTTGGACAGGGTGAGGTTGGCGTGGCTGGAAACACCATATATTTT
>NA|TRBJ2-7|TRBV5-1|NA
CASSLLGNTLYEQYF
TGCGCCAGCAGCCTCCTCGGGAACACCCTCTACGAGCAGTACTTC
>NA|TRBJ2-6|TRBV4-3|TRBD1
CASSQDGTGGNVLTF
TGCGCCAGCAGCCAAGATGGGACAGGGGGTAACGTCCTGACTTTC
>NA|TRBJ2-7|TRBV6-5|TRBD1
CASSYSGQGYEQYF
TGTGCCAGCAGTTACTCGGGACAGGGCTACGAGCAGTACTTC
>NA|TRBJ2-7|TRBV9|TRBD1
CASSDSRDSPYEQYF
TGTGCCAGCAGCGACTCTAGGGACAGCCCCTACGAGCAGTACTTC
>few|TRBJ2-7|TRBV9|TRBD2
CASSVGSSGNHEQYF
TGTGCCAGCAGCGTAGGGTCTAGCGGGAACCACGAGCAGTACTTC
>NA|TRBJ2-3|TRBV7-3|NA
CASSTGESTDTQYF
TGTGCCAGCTCGACGGGGGAGAGCACAGATACGCAGTATTTT
>NA|TRBJ2-7|TRBV29-1|TRBD2
CSVSSGGEQYF
TGCAGCGTGTCATCGGGGGGGGAGCAGTACTTC
>NA|TRBJ1-3|TRBV28|NA
CASRIQGSGNTIYF
TGTGCCAGCAGGATCCAGGGCTCTGGAAACACCATATATTTT
>NA|TRBJ2-3|TRBV24-1|TRBD2
CATSDLSGVEDTQYF
TGTGCCACCAGTGATCTTAGCGGGGTGGAAGATACGCAGTATTTT
>NA|TRBJ2-5|TRBV28|TRBD2
CASGRAGEQETQYF
TGTGCCAGTGGTCGAGCGGGGGAACAAGAGACCCAGTACTTC
>NA|TRBJ2-1|TRBV9|NA
CASSIRDKGNEQFF
TGTGCCAGCAGCATCCGGGACAAAGGTAATGAGCAGTTCTTC
>many|TRBJ2-7|TRBV4-3|NA
CASSQDRGREQYF
TGCGCCAGCAGCCAAGACCGGGGGAGAGAGCAGTACTTC
>NA|TRBJ1-2|TRBV7-6|NA
CASSLGQNRNYGYTF
TGTGCCAGCAGCTTAGGACAGAACCGTAACTATGGCTACACCTTC
>NA|TRBJ2-3|TRBV6-5|NA
CASRLGGSSTDTQYF
TGTGCCAGCAGATTGGGCGGGTCTAGCACAGATACGCAGTATTTT
>NA|TRBJ1-2|TRBV5-4|NA
CASSSPTGYGYTF
TGTGCCAGCAGCTCCCCCACAGGCTATGGCTACACCTTC
>few|TRBJ2-1|TRBV20-1|TRBD2
CSASFSGGSLGQFF
TGCAGTGCTAGTTTTAGCGGGGGCTCATTAGGGCAGTTCTTC
>NA|TRBJ1-2|TRBV28|NA
CASRTTANYGYTF
TGTGCCAGCAGGACTACAGCAAACTATGGCTACACCTTC
>NA|TRBJ2-5|TRBV18|NA
CASSPPTGRRETQYF
TGTGCCAGCTCACCCCCAACAGGGAGACGGGAGACCCAGTACTTC
>NA|TRBJ1-1|TRBV19|NA
CASSILARLGNTEAFF
TGTGCCAGTAGTATTCTCGCTAGGTTGGGGAACACTGAAGCTTTCTTT
>NA|TRBJ2-3|TRBV5-5|NA
CASSLTGTGRSTDTQYF
TGTGCCAGCAGCTTGACCGGGACCGGGAGAAGCACAGATACGCAGTATTTT
>NA|TRBJ1-6|TRBV3-1/TRBV3-2|NA
CASSHRQGSYNSPLHF
TGTGCCAGCAGCCACCGGCAGGGTTCCTATAATTCACCCCTCCACTTT
>NA|TRBJ1-3|TRBV7-2|NA
CASSLFDTLRNTIYF
TGTGCCAGCAGCTTATTCGACACACTCAGAAACACCATATATTTT
>NA|TRBJ1-2|TRBV27|NA
CATLDSNYGYTF
TGTGCCACCCTAGACAGTAACTATGGCTACACCTTC
>once|TRBJ1-4|TRBV20-1|NA
CSARLNEKLFF
TGCAGTGCTAGACTCAATGAAAAACTGTTTTTT
>NA|TRBJ2-7|TRBV4-3|NA
CASSQDRAYEQYF
TGCGCCAGCAGCCAAGACAGGGCCTACGAGCAGTACTTC
>few|TRBJ1-4|TRBV7-2|NA
CASSPTVLEEKLFF
TGTGCCAGCAGCCCGACAGTTCTTGAGGAAAAACTGTTTTTT